A selection of T cell receptor beta chains follows, all from one sample in a study of blood T cell repertoires in COVID-19. Only in-frame clones appear in the TCRdb table, and some are missing; sequencing was by immunoSEQ multiplex PCR. The data contain roughly 250,000 clones, 86% of them singletons. The sequenced sample consisted of peripheral blood. Receptor source: a man between 40 and 49 years old who had recovered from COVID-19. CDR3s include the opening cysteine and the closing phenylalanine or tryptophan. A D gene is named only where the DNA matches it firmly. Rows give clone size only sometimes, using once, few, many, or a class for an expanded clone.

v_gene: TRBV18
abundance: -
d_gene: -
j_gene: TRBJ1-5
CDR3aa: CASSPLTVVGPQHF

v_gene: TRBV10-3
abundance: -
d_gene: TRBD2
j_gene: TRBJ2-7
CDR3aa: CAISERKGLVKPRFDEQYF

v_gene: TRBV7-9
abundance: -
d_gene: -
j_gene: TRBJ2-3
CDR3aa: CASSLGTVYSTDTQYF

v_gene: TRBV4-3
abundance: -
d_gene: TRBD2
j_gene: TRBJ2-7
CDR3aa: CASSASPSGGAGEQYF

v_gene: TRBV7-7
abundance: -
d_gene: -
j_gene: TRBJ1-1
CDR3aa: CASSNMEALLNTEAFF

v_gene: TRBV4-1
abundance: -
d_gene: -
j_gene: TRBJ1-1
CDR3aa: CASSHQQGSTEAFF

v_gene: TRBV3-1/TRBV3-2
abundance: few
d_gene: TRBD2
j_gene: TRBJ2-7
CDR3aa: CASSQDGGTSGRAQQYF

v_gene: TRBV9
abundance: -
d_gene: TRBD1
j_gene: TRBJ2-7
CDR3aa: CASSPTGDSYEQYF

v_gene: TRBV19
abundance: -
d_gene: TRBD2
j_gene: TRBJ2-3
CDR3aa: CASSWTSGGLGTQYF

v_gene: TRBV7-7
abundance: -
d_gene: TRBD2
j_gene: TRBJ2-3
CDR3aa: CASSPGLAGVGLQYF

v_gene: TRBV7-9
abundance: -
d_gene: -
j_gene: TRBJ2-5
CDR3aa: CASSLTGSKQETQYF

v_gene: TRBV18
abundance: -
d_gene: TRBD1
j_gene: TRBJ1-2
CDR3aa: CASSFSQSGQINYGYTF

v_gene: TRBV29-1
abundance: -
d_gene: TRBD1
j_gene: TRBJ1-3
CDR3aa: CSVEGGGNRAGNTIYF

v_gene: TRBV19
abundance: -
d_gene: TRBD1
j_gene: TRBJ1-6
CDR3aa: CASSIFLGQNNSPLHF

v_gene: TRBV29-1
abundance: -
d_gene: TRBD2
j_gene: TRBJ2-7
CDR3aa: CSVVGGASGGPRRREQYF

v_gene: TRBV19
abundance: -
d_gene: TRBD2
j_gene: TRBJ2-2
CDR3aa: CASSMERGGTGELFF

v_gene: TRBV3-1/TRBV3-2
abundance: few
d_gene: -
j_gene: TRBJ2-5
CDR3aa: CASEGVGETQYF